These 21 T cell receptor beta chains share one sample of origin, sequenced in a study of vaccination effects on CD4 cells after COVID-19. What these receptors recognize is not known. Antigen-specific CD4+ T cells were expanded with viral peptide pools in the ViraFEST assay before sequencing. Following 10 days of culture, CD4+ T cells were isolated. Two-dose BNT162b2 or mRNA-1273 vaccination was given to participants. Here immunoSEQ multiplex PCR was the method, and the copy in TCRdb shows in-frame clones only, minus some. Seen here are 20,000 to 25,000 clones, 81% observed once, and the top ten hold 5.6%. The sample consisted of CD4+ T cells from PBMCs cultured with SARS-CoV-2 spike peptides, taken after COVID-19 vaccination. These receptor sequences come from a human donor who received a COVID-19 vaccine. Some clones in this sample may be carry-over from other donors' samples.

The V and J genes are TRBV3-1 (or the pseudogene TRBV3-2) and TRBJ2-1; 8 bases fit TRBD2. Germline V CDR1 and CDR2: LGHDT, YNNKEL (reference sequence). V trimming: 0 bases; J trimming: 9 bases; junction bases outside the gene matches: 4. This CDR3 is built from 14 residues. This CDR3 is CASSQDAGGREQFF. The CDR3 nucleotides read TGTGCCAGCAGCCAAGACGCGGGGGGCCGTGAGCAGTTCTTC.

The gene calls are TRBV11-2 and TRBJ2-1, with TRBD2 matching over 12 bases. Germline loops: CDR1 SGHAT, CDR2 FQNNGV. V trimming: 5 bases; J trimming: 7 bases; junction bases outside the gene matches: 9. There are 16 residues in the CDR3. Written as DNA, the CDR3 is TGTGCCAGCAGCCGCCGGACTAGCGGGGTGCCTAATGAGCAGTTCTTC. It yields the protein CASSRRTSGVPNEQFF.

The CDR3 DNA follows: TGTGCCAGCACCGAAGTGCCGGGGTCTTGGAAGCAGCCCCAGCATTTT. The encoded protein is CASTEVPGSWKQPQHF. The chain has TRBV6-6 and TRBJ1-5; unclear D gene. V was trimmed by 7 bases and J by 7 bases, leaving 23 bases between them. This CDR3 spans 16 amino acids. Germline V lookup: CDR1 MNHNY, CDR2 SVGAGI (reference sequence).

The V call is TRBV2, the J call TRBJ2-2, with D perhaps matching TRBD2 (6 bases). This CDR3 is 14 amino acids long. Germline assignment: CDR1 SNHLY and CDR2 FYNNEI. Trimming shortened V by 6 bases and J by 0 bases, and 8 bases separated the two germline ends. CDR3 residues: CASRGTSNTGELFF. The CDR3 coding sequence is TGTGCCAGCAGGGGGACTTCGAACACCGGGGAGCTGTTTTTT.

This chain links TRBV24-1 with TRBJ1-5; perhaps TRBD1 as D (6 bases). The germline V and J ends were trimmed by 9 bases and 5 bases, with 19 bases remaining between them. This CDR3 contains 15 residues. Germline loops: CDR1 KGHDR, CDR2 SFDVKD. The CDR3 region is CATSARGDLYQPQHF. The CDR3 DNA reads TGTGCCACCTCGGCGAGGGGGGATTTGTATCAGCCCCAGCATTTT.

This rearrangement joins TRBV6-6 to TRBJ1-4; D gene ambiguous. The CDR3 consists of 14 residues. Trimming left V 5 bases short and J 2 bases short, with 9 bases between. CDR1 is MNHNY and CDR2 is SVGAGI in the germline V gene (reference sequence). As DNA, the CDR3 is TGTGCCAGCAGTCTAGGGAGGACTAATGAAAAACTGTTTTTT. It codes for CASSLGRTNEKLFF.

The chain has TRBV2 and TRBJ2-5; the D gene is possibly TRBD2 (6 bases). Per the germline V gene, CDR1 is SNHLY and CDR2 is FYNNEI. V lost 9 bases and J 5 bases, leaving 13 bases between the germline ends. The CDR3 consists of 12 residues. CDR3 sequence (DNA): TGTGCCAGTCGGACTGGGGGGGAGACCCAGTACTTC. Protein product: CASRTGGETQYF.

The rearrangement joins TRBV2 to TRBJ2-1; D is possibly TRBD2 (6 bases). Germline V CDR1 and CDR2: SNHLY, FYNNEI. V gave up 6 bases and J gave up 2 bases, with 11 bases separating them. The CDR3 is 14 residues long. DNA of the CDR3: TGTGCCAGCAGCGGGGGAGTAGCCTACAATGAGCAGTTCTTC. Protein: CASSGGVAYNEQFF.

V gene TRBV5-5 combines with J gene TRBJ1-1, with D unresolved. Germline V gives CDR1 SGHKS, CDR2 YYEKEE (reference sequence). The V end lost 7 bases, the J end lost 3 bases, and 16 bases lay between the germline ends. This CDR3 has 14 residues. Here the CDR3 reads CASVVVPTYTEAFF. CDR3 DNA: TGTGCCAGCGTGGTCGTCCCGACTTACACTGAAGCTTTCTTT.

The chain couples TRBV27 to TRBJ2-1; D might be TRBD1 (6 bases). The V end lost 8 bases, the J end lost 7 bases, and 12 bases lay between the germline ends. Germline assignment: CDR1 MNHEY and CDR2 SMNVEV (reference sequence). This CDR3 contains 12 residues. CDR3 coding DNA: TGTGCCAGCGGGCAACAGGGAAATGAGCAGTTCTTC. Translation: CASGQQGNEQFF.

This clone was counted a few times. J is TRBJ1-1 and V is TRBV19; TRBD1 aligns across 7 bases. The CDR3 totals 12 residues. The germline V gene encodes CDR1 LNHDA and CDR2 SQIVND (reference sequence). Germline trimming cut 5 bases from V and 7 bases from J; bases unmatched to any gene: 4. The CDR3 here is CASSVRQGEAFF. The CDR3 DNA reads TGTGCCAGTAGTGTAAGACAGGGTGAAGCTTTCTTT.

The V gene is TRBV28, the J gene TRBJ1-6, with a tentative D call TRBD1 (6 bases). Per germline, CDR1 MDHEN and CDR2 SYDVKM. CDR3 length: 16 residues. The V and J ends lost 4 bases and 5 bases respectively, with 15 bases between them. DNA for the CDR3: TGTGCCAGCAGTTCCCCCAGGGGACCTGATAATTCACCCCTCCACTTT. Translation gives CASSSPRGPDNSPLHF.

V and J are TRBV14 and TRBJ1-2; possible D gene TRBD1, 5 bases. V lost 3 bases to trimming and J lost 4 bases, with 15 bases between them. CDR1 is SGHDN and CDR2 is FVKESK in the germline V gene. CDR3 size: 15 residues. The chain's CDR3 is CASSQKGDRFYGYTF. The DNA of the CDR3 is TGTGCCAGCAGCCAGAAAGGGGACCGATTCTATGGCTACACCTTC.

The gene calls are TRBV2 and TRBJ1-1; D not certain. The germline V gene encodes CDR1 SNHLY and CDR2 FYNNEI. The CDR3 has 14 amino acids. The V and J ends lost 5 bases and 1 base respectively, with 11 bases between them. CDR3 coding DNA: TGTGCCAGCAGTTGGGGAGAGGGGAACACTGAAGCTTTCTTT. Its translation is CASSWGEGNTEAFF.

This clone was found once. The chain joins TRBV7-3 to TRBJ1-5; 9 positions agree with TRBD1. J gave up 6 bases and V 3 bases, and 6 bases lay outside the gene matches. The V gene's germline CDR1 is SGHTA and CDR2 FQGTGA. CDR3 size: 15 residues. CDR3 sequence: CASSFMDRGSQPQHF. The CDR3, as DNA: TGTGCCAGCAGCTTCATGGACAGGGGAAGTCAGCCCCAGCATTTT.

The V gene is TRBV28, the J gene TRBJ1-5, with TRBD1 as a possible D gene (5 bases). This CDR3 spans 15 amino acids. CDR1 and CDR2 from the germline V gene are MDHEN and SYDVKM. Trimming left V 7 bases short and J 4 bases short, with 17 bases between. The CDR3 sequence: CASIYSRGLNQPQHF. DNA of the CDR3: TGTGCCAGCATATACAGTAGGGGATTAAATCAGCCCCAGCATTTT. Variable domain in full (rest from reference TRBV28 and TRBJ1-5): DVKVTQSSRYLVKRTGEKVFLECVQDMDHENMFWYRQDPGLGLRLIYFSYDVKMKEKGDIPEGYSVSREKKERFSLILESASTNQTSMYLCASIYSRGLNQPQHFGDGTRLSIL.

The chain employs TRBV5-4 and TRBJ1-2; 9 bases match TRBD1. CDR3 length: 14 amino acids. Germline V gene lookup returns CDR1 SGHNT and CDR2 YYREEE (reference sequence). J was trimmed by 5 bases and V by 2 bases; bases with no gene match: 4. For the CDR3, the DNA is TGTGCCAGCAGCTTCTCAGGGACAGGGTATGGCTACACCTTC. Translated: CASSFSGTGYGYTF.

As DNA, the CDR3 is TGTGCCAGCAGCTTACCGGGGGCACCCCAAGGAGAGACCCAGTACTTC. It translates to CASSLPGAPQGETQYF. The chain has TRBV7-9 and TRBJ2-5, with D perhaps TRBD1 or TRBD2 (6 bases each). The CDR3 loop spans 16 amino acids. The ends were cut back, 2 bases at V and 4 bases at J, with 17 bases in the middle. The germline V gene has CDR1 SEHNR and CDR2 FQNEAQ (reference sequence).

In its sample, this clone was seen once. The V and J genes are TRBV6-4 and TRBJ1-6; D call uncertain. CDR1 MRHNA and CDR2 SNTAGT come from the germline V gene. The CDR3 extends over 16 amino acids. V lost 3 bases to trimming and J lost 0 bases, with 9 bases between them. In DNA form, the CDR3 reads TGTGCCAGCAGTGAGCTCGGCAGCTCCTATAATTCACCCCTCCACTTT. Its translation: CASSELGSSYNSPLHF.

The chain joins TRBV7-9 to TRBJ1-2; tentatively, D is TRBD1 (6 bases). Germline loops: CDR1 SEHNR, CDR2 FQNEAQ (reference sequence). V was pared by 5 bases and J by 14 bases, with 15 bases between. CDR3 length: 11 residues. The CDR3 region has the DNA TGTGCCAGCAGCACGACAGGACCCAGTACCTTC. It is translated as CASSTTGPSTF. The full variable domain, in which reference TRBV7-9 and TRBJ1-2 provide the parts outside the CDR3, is DTGVSQNPRHKITKRGQNVTFRCDPISEHNRLYWYRQTLGQGPEFLTYFQNEAQLEKSRLLSDRFSAERPKGSFSTLEIQRTEQGDSAMYLCASSTTGPSTFGSGTRLTVV.

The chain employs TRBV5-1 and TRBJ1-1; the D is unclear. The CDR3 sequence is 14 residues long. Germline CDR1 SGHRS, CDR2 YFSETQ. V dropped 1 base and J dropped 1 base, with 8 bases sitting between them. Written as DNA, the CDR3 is TGCGCCAGCAGCTTGACGGCCACGAACACTGAAGCTTTCTTT. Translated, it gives CASSLTATNTEAFF.